A single T cell receptor beta chain is shown here with its context. Its antigen is not identified. Sequencing templates came from extracted RNA that was reverse transcribed into cDNA. Some clones are missing from TCRdb's copy, which holds only in-frame ones; the method was immunoSEQ multiplex PCR. This sample has 150,000 or so clones, with around 87% found just once. As part of sample collection, lesional scalp punch biopsies and peripheral blood were taken from alopecia areata patients. This entry is derived from a study of CD8+ T cells in alopecia areata. About the research overall: For 6 to 18 months, tofacitinib was taken, and 6 months off drug followed.

This CDR3 contains 13 residues. Germline CDR1 reads GTSNPN; CDR2 reads SVGIG (reference sequence). V shed 3 bases and J shed 3 bases, with 11 bases lying between them. Study-wide results and limits: Tissue-resident alphabeta T cells belonging to normal skin likewise get sequenced within scalp specimens. In lesional scalp, particularly from alopecia totalis/universalis, clonality was higher than in normal scalp.

The chain joins TRBV30 to TRBJ1-1, with D perhaps matching TRBD1 (5 bases). This material consisted of CD8+ T cells sorted from blood, taken at week 0. This receptor was identified in a human donor with alopecia areata. CDR3 protein: CAWSPTRDTEAFF. CDR3 bases: TGTGCCTGGAGCCCTACCAGGGACACTGAAGCTTTCTTT.